The 17 T cell receptor beta chains given below trace back to one sample, sequenced in a study of blood T cell repertoires in COVID-19 (dated by TCRdb to about 2020). Library generation was performed with the immunoSEQ multiplex PCR assay. TCRdb took over this immuneACCESS table, retaining in-frame rearrangements with V and J assigned. Such tables are incomplete; in checked studies, under half of the missing clones stem from an unresolved V gene, and the remainder is unexplained. The sample profile shows about 220,000 clones; 83% of them were found once. The ten largest account for around 4.6% of the sample. The source material was PBMCs or T cells enriched from blood (not recorded which). Source of these receptors: a woman aged 50 to 65 who had been exposed to COVID-19.

The rearrangement links TRBV7-2 to TRBJ1-2, with D perhaps matching TRBD1 (6 bases). V dropped 3 bases and J dropped 4 bases, with 15 bases sitting between them. Germline V lookup: CDR1 SGHTA, CDR2 FQGNSA. The CDR3 is 15 residues long. CDR3 nucleotides: TGTGCCAGCAGCTTCTATCTGGACAGAGCCTATGGCTACACCTTC. It is translated as CASSFYLDRAYGYTF.

This sequence joins TRBV7-8 and TRBJ2-2, with no clear D. This CDR3 has 15 amino acids. CDR1 is SGHVS, CDR2 FQNEAQ, per germline. V dropped 4 bases and J dropped 4 bases, with 13 bases sitting between them. The CDR3 bases are TGTGCCAGCAGCTCTACGACTTCCCTCACCGGGGAGCTGTTTTTT. Residues: CASSSTTSLTGELFF. The whole variable domain, remainder taken from reference TRBV7-8 and TRBJ2-2, is GAGVSQSPRYKVAKRGQDVALRCDPISGHVSLFWYQQALGQGPEFLTYFQNEAQLDKSGLPSDRFFAERPEGSVSTLKIQRTQQEDSAVYLCASSSTTSLTGELFFGEGSRLTVL.

This clone was counted once. The chain employs TRBV1 and TRBJ2-1; the table's D call of TRBD2 was not tested on the DNA. TRBV1 counts as a pseudogene. This CDR3 is 17 amino acids long. CDR3 coding DNA: TGCACCAGCAGCCAAGAGACTTACGGGAGCTCCTACAATGAGCAGTTCTTC. Protein sequence: CTSSQETYGSSYNEQFF.

The CDR3, as DNA: TGTGCCAGCTTGAACCCGGGGGGATTCCACAATGAGCAGTTCTTC. Translation: CASLNPGGFHNEQFF. The chain recombines TRBV18 with TRBJ2-1; 7 bases are a match to TRBD2. Germline CDR1 reads KGHSH; CDR2 reads LQKENI. There are 15 residues in the CDR3. V gave up 7 bases and J gave up 5 bases; unmatched junction bases: 11.

The gene calls are TRBV30 and TRBJ2-2; 8 nucleotides align to TRBD1. Germline V CDR1 and CDR2: GTSNPN, SVGIG (reference sequence). V was clipped by 4 bases and J by 5 bases; unmatched bases: 3. This CDR3 has 13 residues. The CDR3 is CAWTGGETGELFF. The DNA of the CDR3 is TGTGCCTGGACAGGGGGCGAAACCGGGGAGCTGTTTTTT.

The chain has TRBV6-5 and TRBJ1-1; TRBD1 is a possible D gene (6 bases). V gave up 7 bases and J gave up 5 bases, with 17 bases separating them. This CDR3 region has 14 residues. Germline V gives CDR1 MNHEY, CDR2 SVGAGI. The CDR3 here is CASMTQGSGTEAFF. The CDR3 DNA sequence: TGTGCCAGCATGACACAGGGATCGGGGACTGAAGCTTTCTTT.

The rearrangement uses TRBV18 and TRBJ2-7; TRBD2 matches at 11 bases. This CDR3 contains 15 residues. Trimming removed 0 bases from V and 2 bases from J; junction bases left unmatched: 0. In germline, CDR1 is KGHSH, CDR2 LQKENI. The CDR3 nucleotides read TGTGCCAGCTCACCACCTAGCGGGGGGGCCTACGAGCAGTACTTC. It yields the protein CASSPPSGGAYEQYF.

The CDR3 region has the DNA TGTGCCAGCAGCTCACGAGGGAGCTTCACAGATACGCAGTATTTT. Protein product: CASSSRGSFTDTQYF. V usage is TRBV7-6 and J usage is TRBJ2-3; TRBD2 is a possible D gene (5 bases). The ends were cut back, 4 bases at V and 2 bases at J, with 13 bases in the middle. This CDR3 has 15 residues. Per germline, CDR1 SGHVS and CDR2 FNYEAQ.

This chain links TRBV5-1 with TRBJ1-1; no clear D gene. This CDR3 spans 16 amino acids. V was trimmed by 0 bases and J by 3 bases, leaving 15 bases between them. The germline gives CDR1 SGHRS, CDR2 YFSETQ. The DNA of the CDR3 is TGCGCCAGCAGCTTGGCCCCCTCGGGGATCGACACTGAAGCTTTCTTT. Protein sequence: CASSLAPSGIDTEAFF.

This sequence joins TRBV3-1 (or the pseudogene TRBV3-2) and TRBJ2-5, with a weak D call TRBD1 (5 bases). V shed 3 bases and J shed 5 bases, with 7 bases lying between them. The CDR3 contains 12 residues. Germline V gene sequence: CDR1 LGHDT, CDR2 YNNKEL (reference sequence). CDR3: CASSHPGETQYF. CDR3 DNA sequence: TGTGCCAGCAGCCACCCAGGGGAGACCCAGTACTTC.

V and J are TRBV3-1 (or the pseudogene TRBV3-2) and TRBJ2-3, with a weak D call TRBD2 (5 bases). The V end was cut by 2 bases, the J end by 3 bases, with 12 bases between. CDR1 is LGHDT and CDR2 is YNNKEL in the germline V gene (reference sequence). This CDR3 has 15 amino acids. CDR3 loop: CASSQPGMRTDTQYF. CDR3 DNA: TGTGCCAGCAGCCAACCGGGAATGAGGACAGATACGCAGTATTTT.

This chain links TRBV5-4 with TRBJ2-3; 8 bases align to TRBD1. Trimming at V came to 3 bases and at J to 6 bases, leaving 6 bases not matched to a gene. The CDR3 length is 14 residues. Per germline, CDR1 SGHNT and CDR2 YYREEE (reference sequence). CDR3 coding DNA: TGTGCCAGCAGCTCGGACAGGGTAAGGGATACGCAGTATTTT. Its translation: CASSSDRVRDTQYF.

This clone appeared many times. This CDR3 is CASTDRTYYEQYF. The CDR3 DNA reads as TGTGCCAGCACGGACAGAACCTACTACGAGCAGTACTTC. The chain is built from TRBV12-3 or TRBV12-4 and TRBJ2-7; D is perhaps TRBD1 (6 bases). V was clipped by 7 bases and J by 3 bases, with 13 bases between them. The CDR3 extends over 13 amino acids.

V usage is TRBV20-1 and J usage is TRBJ2-7; 7 bases are shared with TRBD2. After removal of 1 base from V and 6 bases from J, the junction contained 0 bases not matched to a gene. The CDR3 covers 11 residues. CDR1 and CDR2 (germline): DFQATT, SNEGSKA (reference sequence). The CDR3 DNA follows: TGCAGTGCTAGAGGGGAGGGCGAGCAGTACTTC. This codes for CSARGEGEQYF.

This chain uses TRBV27 with TRBJ2-1; D is unresolved. Germline loops: CDR1 MNHEY, CDR2 SMNVEV (reference sequence). The length of the CDR3 is 13 residues. V lost 3 bases to trimming and J lost 6 bases, with 9 bases between them. This CDR3 is CASSFSRSNEQFF. The CDR3 bases are TGTGCCAGCAGTTTCTCGAGGTCCAATGAGCAGTTCTTC.

The chain employs TRBV7-9 and TRBJ1-1, with a weak D call TRBD1 (5 bases). This CDR3 spans 13 amino acids. Germline V gives CDR1 SEHNR, CDR2 FQNEAQ (reference sequence). Trimming cost V 5 bases and J 3 bases, with 10 bases left between them. CDR3 nucleotides: TGTGCCAGCAGCCTCTCCAGGGACACTGAAGCTTTCTTT. It codes for CASSLSRDTEAFF.

V usage is TRBV19 and J usage is TRBJ1-5; D remains ambiguous. V lost 3 bases and J 1 base, leaving 10 bases between the germline ends. CDR1 is LNHDA, CDR2 SQIVND, per germline (reference sequence). The CDR3 sequence is 15 residues long. DNA of the CDR3: TGTGCCAGTAGTATTTGGAGCACCAGCAATCAGCCCCAGCATTTT. Its translation is CASSIWSTSNQPQHF.